Following are 10 T cell receptor beta chains from one sample sequenced in a study of blood T cell repertoires in COVID-19. Method: immunoSEQ multiplex PCR; TCRdb's copy keeps in-frame clones and lacks some. The sample has fewer than 350,000 clones; approximately 88% are singletons. Sequenced: PBMCs or T cells enriched from blood (not recorded which). The receptors here all came from a woman aged 25-40 years who had recovered from COVID-19.

The J gene is TRBJ1-2, the V gene TRBV30; TRBD1 agrees at 8 bases. The CDR3 consists of 13 residues. V lost 5 bases to trimming and J lost 5 bases; unmatched junction nucleotides: 7. Germline V gene sequence: CDR1 GTSNPN, CDR2 SVGIG (reference sequence). The CDR3 loop is CAWGDRPWYGYTF. CDR3 DNA sequence: TGTGCCTGGGGGGACAGGCCCTGGTATGGCTACACCTTC.

The rearrangement joins TRBV7-2 to TRBJ1-3, with D possibly matching TRBD1 (5 bases). Germline V gene sequence: CDR1 SGHTA, CDR2 FQGNSA. This CDR3 spans 16 amino acids. Between the trimmed V and J ends, which lost 1 base and 0 bases, there was a span of 10 bases. CDR3 protein: CASSLDRLNSGNTIYF. The DNA of the CDR3 is TGTGCCAGCAGCTTAGACAGGCTGAACTCTGGAAACACCATATATTTT.

The chain has TRBV6-4 and TRBJ1-1, with a possible D match to TRBD1 (6 bases). The germline V gene encodes CDR1 MRHNA and CDR2 SNTAGT. The ends were cut back, 11 bases at V and 1 base at J, with 11 bases in the middle. CDR3 length: 12 amino acids. The CDR3 region is CASRGANTEAFF. As DNA, the CDR3 is TGTGCCTCTCGGGGGGCGAACACTGAAGCTTTCTTT.

J is TRBJ1-1 and V is TRBV29-1; D may be TRBD1 (6 bases). Per the germline V gene, CDR1 is SQVTM and CDR2 is ANQGSEA. The CDR3 is 14 amino acids. Deletions cut 6 bases from V and 3 bases from J, with 17 bases between. CDR3 DNA sequence: TGCAGCGTATCCGGACAGCATCATGACACTGAAGCTTTCTTT. Amino acids: CSVSGQHHDTEAFF.

The V call is TRBV9, the J call TRBJ2-1; the D gene is possibly TRBD1 (5 bases). From germline, CDR1 is SGDLS and CDR2 YYNGEE. V shed 0 bases and J shed 8 bases, with 15 bases lying between them. This CDR3 has 15 residues. CDR3 protein: CASSVVVVGADEQFF. CDR3 in DNA: TGTGCCAGCAGCGTAGTAGTTGTAGGGGCCGATGAGCAGTTCTTC.

This chain joins TRBV7-3 and TRBJ1-1; 7 bases fit TRBD1. J was trimmed by 2 bases and V by 5 bases; bases with no gene match: 5. The germline CDR1 and CDR2 sequences are SGHTA and FQGTGA. The CDR3 loop spans 14 amino acids. In DNA form, the CDR3 reads TGTGCCAGCAGCGTAGACAGGGTTAACACTGAAGCTTTCTTT. Its protein is CASSVDRVNTEAFF.

V usage is TRBV10-1 and J usage is TRBJ1-5, with D maybe TRBD1 (6 bases). The germline V and J ends were trimmed by 7 bases and 3 bases, with 19 bases remaining between them. CDR1 is WNHNN, CDR2 SYGVQD, per germline (reference sequence). The CDR3 consists of 16 residues. This CDR3 reads CASTDRSSPLNQPQHF. In DNA form, the CDR3 reads TGCGCCAGCACTGACAGGTCGTCCCCCCTCAATCAGCCCCAGCATTTT.

The chain has TRBV19 and TRBJ1-5; possibly TRBD1 for D (5 bases). CDR1 LNHDA and CDR2 SQIVND come from the germline V gene (reference sequence). Trimming removed 1 base from V and 5 bases from J, with 9 bases in between. The CDR3 runs 14 residues. Here the CDR3 reads CASSIAGGDQPQHF. In nucleotides, the CDR3 is TGTGCCAGTAGTATAGCGGGGGGGGATCAGCCCCAGCATTTT.

V and J are TRBV28 and TRBJ2-5, with 13 bases lining up with TRBD2. The germline V gene has CDR1 MDHEN and CDR2 SYDVKM. The CDR3 is 18 residues long. Losses at the gene ends were 5 bases for V and 1 base for J; bases not matched to a gene: 10. The CDR3 DNA is TGTGCCAGCAGTGGACTAGCGGGAGCTCTATTGGGCCAAGAGACCCAGTACTTC. It translates to CASSGLAGALLGQETQYF.

The CDR3: CASSWTSGRTHEQYF. The CDR3 region has the DNA TGTGCCAGCAGTTGGACTAGCGGGAGGACCCACGAGCAGTACTTC. J is TRBJ2-7 and V is TRBV28; 14 nucleotides match TRBD2. The CDR3 sequence is 15 residues long. CDR1 and CDR2 (germline): MDHEN, SYDVKM. V was clipped by 4 bases and J by 5 bases; unmatched bases: 4.